The 21 T cell receptor beta chains below all came from one sample that was sequenced in a study of T cell repertoires in cytomegalovirus infection. Using its own MiXCR run on the reads, TCRdb lists one record per CDR3 protein. The repertoire holds around 360,000 distinct CDR3 sequences, with about 35% as singletons. The antigens of these receptors remain unknown. The sample in question was cultured PBMCs, obtained from culture after CMV antigen stimulation. The receptors stem from a human donor in good health (CMV status not recorded). Some clones in this sample may be carry-over from other donors' samples.

The genes are TRBV24-1 and TRBJ2-1, with 9 bases lining up with TRBD2. The J segment lost 7 bases and the V segment lost 1 base, leaving 4 bases of the junction unmatched. The CDR3 sequence is 15 residues long. Germline loops: CDR1 KGHDR, CDR2 SFDVKD. CDR3 sequence reads: CATSDLGLATNEQFF. CDR3 DNA: TGTGCCACCAGTGATTTAGGACTAGCGACGAATGAGCAGTTCTTC.

This clonotype was counted at least ten times. V is TRBV6-6 and J is TRBJ2-7; 10 positions agree with TRBD2. The V segment lost 7 bases and the J segment 4 bases; nucleotides outside the gene matches: 7. The CDR3 runs 14 residues. Germline V gene data show CDR1 as MNHNY and CDR2 as SVGAGI (reference sequence). CDR3 in DNA: TGTGCCAGCACGCTAGCGGGAGCTAATTACGAGCAGTACTTC. As protein: CASTLAGANYEQYF.

The CDR3 DNA sequence: TGTGCCAGCAGCTCGGGCAAGGCCCCCTACTATGGCTACACCTTC. Amino acid sequence: CASSSGKAPYYGYTF. This rearrangement joins TRBV7-2 to TRBJ1-2; D uncertain. The germline V gene has CDR1 SGHTA and CDR2 FQGNSA. Trimming took off 4 bases at V and 3 bases at J, with 15 bases between the two ends. The CDR3 runs 15 residues.

The chain has TRBV2 and TRBJ1-5, with no clear D. Germline V gives CDR1 SNHLY, CDR2 FYNNEI. This CDR3 comprises 15 residues. V was clipped by 4 bases and J by 3 bases, with 13 bases between them. The CDR3 protein is CASSVGLTDNQPQHF. The DNA of the CDR3 is TGTGCCAGCAGTGTAGGACTCACGGACAATCAGCCCCAGCATTTT.

This chain uses TRBV6-1 with TRBJ2-5; D not resolved. The CDR3 loop spans 15 amino acids. Germline lookup yields CDR1 MNHNS and CDR2 SASEGT. Trimming took 6 bases from V and 5 from J, leaving 19 bases between them. For the CDR3, the DNA is TGTGCCAGCAGCCGGTCCGGACCCCTGGGGGAGACCCAGTACTTC. The encoded protein is CASSRSGPLGETQYF.

This chain joins TRBV7-8 and TRBJ2-1, with a possible D match to TRBD1 (7 bases). The CDR3 spans 15 residues. V was trimmed by 1 base and J by 8 bases, leaving 15 bases between them. CDR1 is SGHVS and CDR2 is FQNEAQ in the germline V gene. The CDR3 bases are TGTGCCAGCAGCTTAGTAATCAGGGGGGTTGATGAGCAGTTCTTC. Encoded protein: CASSLVIRGVDEQFF.

This chain uses TRBV12-3 or TRBV12-4 with TRBJ1-2, with unresolved D. The CDR3 spans 13 residues. V lost 5 bases and J lost 5, with 12 bases in between. The CDR3: CASSGRARYGYTF. CDR3 coding DNA: TGTGCCAGCAGTGGAAGGGCTCGATATGGCTACACCTTC.

This clonotype was observed at least ten times. The chain uses TRBV7-2 and TRBJ2-6, with unresolved D. This CDR3 contains 16 residues. Germline V gene lookup returns CDR1 SGHTA and CDR2 FQGNSA. Trimming removed 5 bases at V and 2 bases at J, with 13 bases between. CDR3 sequence (DNA): TGTGCCAGCAGCCGCCCGACGGTAGCTGGGGCCAACGTCCTGACTTTC. Residues: CASSRPTVAGANVLTF. Using reference TRBV7-2 and TRBJ2-6 for the parts outside the CDR3, the full variable domain is GAGVSQSPSNKVTEKGKDVELRCDPISGHTALYWYRQSLGQGLEFLIYFQGNSAPDKSGLPSDRFSAERTGGSVSTLTIQRTQQEDSAVYLCASSRPTVAGANVLTFGAGSRLTVL.

To note about this clonotype: At one boundary the junction diverges from the germline segment, which might be a read error. The V and J genes are TRBV7-7 and TRBJ2-5; D call uncertain. CDR1 and CDR2 (germline): SSHAT, FNYEAQ (reference sequence). This CDR3 contains 15 residues. CDR3 sequence (DNA): TGTGCTAGCAGCTTAGGGTCCCAACCCCGGGAGACCCAGTACTTC. Encoded protein: CASSLGSQPRETQYF.

The chain combines TRBV7-6 with TRBJ1-4; D gene unclear. Per the germline V gene, CDR1 is SGHVS and CDR2 is FNYEAQ. The CDR3 has 14 residues. Trimming removed 6 bases from V and 4 bases from J, with 12 bases in between. As DNA, the CDR3 is TGTGCCAGCAGTAAAGGTCCTCTTAATGAAAAACTGTTTTTT. Its protein product is CASSKGPLNEKLFF.

The chain has TRBV20-1 and TRBJ2-7; D possibly corresponds to TRBD2 (6 bases). Germline V gene sequence: CDR1 DFQATT, CDR2 SNEGSKA (reference sequence). The CDR3 spans 14 residues. Trimming took off 3 bases at V and 3 bases at J, with 15 bases between the two ends. Here the CDR3 reads CSARGEGGSYEQYV. The DNA of the CDR3 is TGCAGTGCTAGGGGGGAAGGAGGGAGCTACGAGCAGTACGTC.

The DNA of the CDR3 is TGTGCCAGCAGTTACGCGGGAGGCGTAATGACCGGGGAGCTGTTTTTT. Its protein product is CASSYAGGVMTGELFF. The chain joins TRBV28 to TRBJ2-2, with 8 bases fitting TRBD2. CDR3 length equals 16 residues. Unmatched junction bases numbered 9, after V lost 4 bases and J lost 5 bases. Germline CDR1 and CDR2: MDHEN and SYDVKM.

V usage is TRBV6-2 or TRBV6-3 and J usage is TRBJ1-2; D gene uncertain. This CDR3 comprises 15 residues. Germline-derived CDR1 and CDR2 are MNHEY and SVGEGT. V lost 4 bases and J 0 bases, leaving 12 bases between the germline ends. The CDR3 is CASSSPLGSNYGYTF. CDR3 DNA sequence: TGTGCCAGCAGTTCCCCCCTGGGATCTAACTATGGCTACACCTTC.

V usage is TRBV20-1 and J usage is TRBJ2-3, with D possibly TRBD1 on 6 matching bases. Trimming cost V 3 bases and J 6 bases, with 16 bases left between them. Germline V gives CDR1 DFQATT, CDR2 SNEGSKA (reference sequence). The CDR3 is 14 residues long. In DNA form, the CDR3 reads TGCAGTGCTAGGAATCACAGGGACGGCGATACGCAGTATTTT. Its translation: CSARNHRDGDTQYF.

This clonotype was found a few times. This sequence joins TRBV7-8 and TRBJ1-5, with D unresolved. The V end lost 0 bases, the J end lost 7 bases, and 13 bases lay between the germline ends. Germline V lookup: CDR1 SGHVS, CDR2 FQNEAQ. The CDR3 runs to 15 residues. The CDR3: CASSLAVGNEQPQHF. CDR3 DNA sequence: TGTGCCAGCAGCTTAGCTGTCGGGAACGAACAGCCCCAGCATTTT.

This clonotype was found a few times. J is TRBJ1-1 and V is TRBV6-2 or TRBV6-3; no clear D. With 8 bases removed from V and 4 bases from J, the gap between germline ends came to 17 bases. CDR3 length: 14 amino acids. CDR1 is MNHEY, CDR2 SVGEGT, per germline. CDR3: CASSREGASTEAFF. The DNA of the CDR3 is TGTGCCAGCTCTAGGGAGGGCGCGAGCACTGAAGCTTTCTTT.

The rearrangement links TRBV20-1 to TRBJ2-5; possible D gene TRBD2, 6 bases. The CDR3 is made up of 13 amino acids. Trimming shortened V by 6 bases and J by 2 bases, and 13 bases separated the two germline ends. CDR1 is DFQATT and CDR2 is SNEGSKA in the germline V gene (reference sequence). The CDR3 spells CSASPGLQETQYF. The CDR3 nucleotides are TGCAGTGCGTCTCCGGGACTGCAAGAGACCCAGTACTTC.

This clonotype has just a few counts. The chain links TRBV27 to TRBJ1-1; D uncertain. Looked up from germline, CDR1 is MNHEY and CDR2 is SMNVEV (reference sequence). This CDR3 has 11 amino acids. V was cut by 10 bases and J by 4 bases, with 10 bases left in between. CDR3 loop: CATWSFTEAFF. The CDR3 nucleotides are TGTGCCACGTGGAGTTTCACTGAAGCTTTCTTT.

Concerning this clonotype itself: A read error may account for a junction end that differs from germline. The chain employs TRBV20-1 and TRBJ2-7; TRBD1 might be the D (5 bases). The CDR3 totals 14 residues. Germline CDR1 reads DFQATT; CDR2 reads SNEGSKA (reference sequence). DNA for the CDR3: TGCAGTGCTCGAGACAGCATGGGTTCCTACGAGCAGTACTTC. Protein sequence: CSARDSMGSYEQYF.

J is TRBJ2-1 and V is TRBV28; TRBD2 aligns across 7 bases. Germline V gene lookup returns CDR1 MDHEN and CDR2 SYDVKM. V lost 3 bases to trimming and J lost 7 bases; unmatched junction nucleotides: 15. The CDR3 is 17 amino acids. The CDR3 bases are TGTGCCAGCAGTTTGCTTCTGGGCGGGAGAGGGATAAATGAGCAGTTCTTC. This codes for CASSLLLGGRGINEQFF.

This rearrangement joins TRBV6-2 or TRBV6-3 to TRBJ2-1; 10 positions match TRBD2. Trimming took 6 bases from V and 4 from J; bases not matched to a gene: 12. The CDR3 sequence is 17 residues long. Germline values: CDR1 MNHEY, CDR2 SVGEGT. Here the CDR3 DNA reads TGTGCCAGCAGCCCTCGGGTACTAGCGGGGCATTACAATGAGCAGTTCTTC. Protein sequence: CASSPRVLAGHYNEQFF.